These T cell receptor beta chains were read from a single sample in a study of response to subunit inactivated influenza vaccine. TCRdb re-derived calls from the RT-PCR reads in MiXCR, one entry per CDR3 protein. The profile shows 650,000 to 800,000 distinct CDR3 sequences, more than 11% of them singletons. The sequenced sample was PBMCs from blood, obtained roughly 2 weeks before vaccination. The source of these receptors is a man over 45 who received an inactivated influenza vaccine. Each CDR3 is given with its conserved first and last residue. The order of the fields is clone size, V gene, J gene, D gene, CDR3 protein, CDR3 DNA. A D gene is named only where the DNA matches it firmly. Size tells how often a clone was seen (once, few, many) or the class of an expanded clone, and some rows leave it out.

>NA|TRBV21-1|TRBJ1-4|NA
CASSKGKGLNEKLFF
TGTGCCAGCAGCAAAGGAAAGGGTCTTAATGAAAAACTGTTTTTT
>NA|TRBV3-1|TRBJ2-1|TRBD1
CASCNQGVTYNEQFF
TGTGCCAGCTGCAACCAGGGGGTCACCTACAATGAGCAGTTCTTC
>few|TRBV20-1|TRBJ1-5|NA
CSATRVVGNQPQHF
TGCAGTGCTACGAGGGTAGTTGGCAATCAGCCCCAGCATTTT
>many|TRBV12-3/TRBV12-4|TRBJ2-3|TRBD1
CASIWDRGSTDTQYF
TGTGCCAGTATTTGGGACAGGGGGAGCACAGATACGCAGTATTTT
>few|TRBV4-1|TRBJ1-5|NA
CASSQPGERYSNQPQHF
TGCGCCAGCAGCCAACCCGGGGAACGGTATAGCAATCAGCCCCAGCATTTT
>NA|TRBV5-1|TRBJ2-3|NA
CASSSNGTDTQYF
TGCGCCAGCAGCTCGAACGGCACAGATACGCAGTATTTT
>few|TRBV29-1|TRBJ1-1|NA
CSVLAQNTEAFF
TGCAGCGTTCTGGCCCAGAACACTGAAGCTTTCTTT
>NA|TRBV28|TRBJ1-3|NA
CASSPGLSGSGNTIYF
TGTGCCAGCAGCCCAGGATTGAGCGGCTCTGGAAACACCATATATTTT
>NA|TRBV7-9|TRBJ2-5|NA
CASSLRSRTVQETQYF
TGTGCCAGCAGCTTAAGGTCACGGACAGTCCAAGAGACCCAGTACTTC
>NA|TRBV4-2|TRBJ2-7|NA
CASSQRGSYEQYF
TGTGCCAGCAGCCAACGGGGTTCCTACGAGCAGTACTTC
>NA|TRBV27|TRBJ2-1|TRBD2
CASSLAGGREQFF
TGTGCCAGCAGTTTAGCGGGAGGGCGAGAGCAGTTCTTC
>few|TRBV12-3/TRBV12-4|TRBJ2-1|TRBD2
CASKGLAGEIYNEQFF
TGTGCCAGCAAGGGGCTAGCGGGAGAGATTTACAATGAGCAGTTCTTC
>few|TRBV2|TRBJ2-2|NA
CASSEGWAGNDTGELFF
TGTGCCAGCAGTGAGGGGTGGGCGGGGAATGACACCGGGGAGCTGTTTTTT
>few|TRBV6-2/TRBV6-3|TRBJ2-1|TRBD2
CASSPYPGLAGDEQFF
TGTGCCAGCAGCCCTTACCCGGGACTAGCGGGTGATGAGCAGTTCTTC
>NA|TRBV9|TRBJ2-7|NA
CASSPGLNEQYF
TGTGCCAGCAGCCCCGGGCTAAACGAGCAGTACTTC
>NA|TRBV4-1|TRBJ2-1|NA
CASSQRLEDNEQFF
TGCGCCAGCAGCCAACGGCTCGAGGACAATGAGCAGTTCTTC
>few|TRBV10-3|TRBJ2-3|NA
CAISEAISTDTQYF
TGTGCCATCAGTGAGGCTATCAGCACAGATACGCAGTATTTT